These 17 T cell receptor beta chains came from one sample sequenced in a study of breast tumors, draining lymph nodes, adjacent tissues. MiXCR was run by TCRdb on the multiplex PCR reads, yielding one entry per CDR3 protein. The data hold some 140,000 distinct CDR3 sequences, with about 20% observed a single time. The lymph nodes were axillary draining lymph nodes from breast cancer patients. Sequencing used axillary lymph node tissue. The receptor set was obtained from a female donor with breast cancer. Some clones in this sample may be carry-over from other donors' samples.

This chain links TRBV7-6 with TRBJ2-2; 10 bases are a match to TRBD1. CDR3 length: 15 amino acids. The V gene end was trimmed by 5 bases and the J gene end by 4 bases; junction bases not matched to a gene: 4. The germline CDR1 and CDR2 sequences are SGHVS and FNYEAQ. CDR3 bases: TGTGCCAGCAGCACCCGGACAGGGGGCACCGGGGAGCTGTTTTTT. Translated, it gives CASSTRTGGTGELFF.

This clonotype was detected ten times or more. The CDR3 coding sequence is TGTGCCAGCAGCTCACAGGGCCCCTCTGGAAACACCATATATTTT. It yields the protein CASSSQGPSGNTIYF. V is TRBV7-9 and J is TRBJ1-3; maybe TRBD1 (6 bases). The V end was cut by 4 bases, the J end by 0 bases, with 10 bases between. This CDR3 contains 15 residues. Per the germline V gene, CDR1 is SEHNR and CDR2 is FQNEAQ (reference sequence).

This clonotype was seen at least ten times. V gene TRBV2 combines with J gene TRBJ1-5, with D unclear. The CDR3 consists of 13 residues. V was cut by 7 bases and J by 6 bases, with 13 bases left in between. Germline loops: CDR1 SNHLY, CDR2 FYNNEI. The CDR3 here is CASTLQVTQPQHF. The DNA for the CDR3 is TGTGCCAGCACACTCCAGGTGACTCAGCCCCAGCATTTT.

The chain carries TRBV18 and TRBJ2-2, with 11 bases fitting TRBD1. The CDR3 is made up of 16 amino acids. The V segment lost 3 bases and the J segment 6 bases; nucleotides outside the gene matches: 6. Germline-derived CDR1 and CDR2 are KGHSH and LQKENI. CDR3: CASSPRTGGASGELFF. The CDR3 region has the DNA TGTGCCAGCTCACCGAGGACAGGGGGCGCATCCGGGGAGCTGTTTTTT.

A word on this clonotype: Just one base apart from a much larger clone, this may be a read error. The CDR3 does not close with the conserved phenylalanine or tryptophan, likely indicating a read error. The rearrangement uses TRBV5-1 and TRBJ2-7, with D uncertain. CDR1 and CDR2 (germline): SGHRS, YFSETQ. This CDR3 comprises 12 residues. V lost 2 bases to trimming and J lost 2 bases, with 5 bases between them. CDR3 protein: CASSLNTYEQYL. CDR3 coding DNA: TGCGCCAGCAGCTTAAATACCTACGAGCAGTACCTC.

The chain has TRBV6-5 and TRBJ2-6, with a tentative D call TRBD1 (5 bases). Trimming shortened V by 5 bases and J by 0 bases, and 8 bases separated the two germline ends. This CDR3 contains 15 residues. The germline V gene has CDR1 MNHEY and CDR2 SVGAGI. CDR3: CASSPGYSGANVLTF. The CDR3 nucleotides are TGTGCCAGCAGTCCAGGGTACTCTGGGGCCAACGTCCTGACTTTC.

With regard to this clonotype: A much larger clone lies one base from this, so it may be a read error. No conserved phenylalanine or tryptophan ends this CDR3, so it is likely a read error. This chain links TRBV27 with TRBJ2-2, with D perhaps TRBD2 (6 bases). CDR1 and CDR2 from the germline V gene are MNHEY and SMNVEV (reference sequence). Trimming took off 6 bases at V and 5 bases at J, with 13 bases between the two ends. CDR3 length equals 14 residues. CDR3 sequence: CASRFGSETGELFV. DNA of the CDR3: TGTGCCAGCAGATTCGGGAGCGAAACCGGGGAGCTGTTTGTT.

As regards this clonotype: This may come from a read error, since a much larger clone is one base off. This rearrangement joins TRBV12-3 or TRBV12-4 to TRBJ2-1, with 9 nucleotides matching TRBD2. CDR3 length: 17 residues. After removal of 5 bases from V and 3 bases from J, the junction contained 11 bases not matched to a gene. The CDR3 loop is CASSRTSGSRFYNEQFF. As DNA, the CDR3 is TGTGCCAGCAGTCGAACTAGCGGGTCCCGCTTCTACAATGAGCAGTTCTTC.

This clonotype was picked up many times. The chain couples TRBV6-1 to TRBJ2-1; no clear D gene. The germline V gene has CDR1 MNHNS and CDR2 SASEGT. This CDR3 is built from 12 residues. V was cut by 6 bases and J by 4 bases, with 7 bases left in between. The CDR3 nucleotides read TGTGCCAGCAGACTCGCATACAATGAGCAGTTCTTC. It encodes CASRLAYNEQFF.

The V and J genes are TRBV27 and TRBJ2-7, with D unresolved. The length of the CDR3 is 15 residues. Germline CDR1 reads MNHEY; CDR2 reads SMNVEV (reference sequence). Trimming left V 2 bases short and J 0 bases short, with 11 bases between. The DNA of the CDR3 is TGTGCCAGCAGTTTAAAGGCTTCCAGCTCCTACGAGCAGTACTTC. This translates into CASSLKASSSYEQYF.

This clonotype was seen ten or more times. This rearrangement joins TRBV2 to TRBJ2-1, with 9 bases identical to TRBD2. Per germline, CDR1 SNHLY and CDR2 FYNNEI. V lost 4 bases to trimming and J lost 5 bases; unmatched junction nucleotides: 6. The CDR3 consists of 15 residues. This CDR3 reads CASSVAGVYDNEQFF. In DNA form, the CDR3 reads TGTGCCAGCAGTGTAGCGGGAGTGTACGACAATGAGCAGTTCTTC.

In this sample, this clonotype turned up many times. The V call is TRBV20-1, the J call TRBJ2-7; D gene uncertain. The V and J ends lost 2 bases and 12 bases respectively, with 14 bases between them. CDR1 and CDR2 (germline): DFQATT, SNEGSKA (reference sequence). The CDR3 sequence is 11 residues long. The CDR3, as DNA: TGCAGTGCTAGACAATCTGGAGTGGTGTACTTC. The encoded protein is CSARQSGVVYF.

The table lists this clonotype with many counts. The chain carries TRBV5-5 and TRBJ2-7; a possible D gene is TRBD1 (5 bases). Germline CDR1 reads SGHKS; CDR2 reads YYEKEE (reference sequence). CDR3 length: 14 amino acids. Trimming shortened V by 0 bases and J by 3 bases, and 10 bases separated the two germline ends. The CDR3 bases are TGTGCCAGCAGCTTGGTACAGGTGAACTACGAGCAGTACTTC. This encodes CASSLVQVNYEQYF.

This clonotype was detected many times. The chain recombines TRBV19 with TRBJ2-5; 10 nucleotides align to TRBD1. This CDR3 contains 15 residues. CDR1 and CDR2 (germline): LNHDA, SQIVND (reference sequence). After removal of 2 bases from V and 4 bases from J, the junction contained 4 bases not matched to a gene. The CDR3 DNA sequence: TGTGCCAGTAGTATATTGGGACAGGGGTCAGAGACCCAGTACTTC. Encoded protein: CASSILGQGSETQYF.

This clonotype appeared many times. CDR3 DNA sequence: TGTGCCAGCAGCCCAACCATACCCGACAGGGCTACAGATTATGGCTACACCTTC. Its translation: CASSPTIPDRATDYGYTF. This chain links TRBV7-8 with TRBJ1-2, with 7 bases lining up with TRBD1. The CDR3 loop spans 18 amino acids. V was pared by 5 bases and J by 5 bases, with 20 bases of the junction left unmatched. CDR1 and CDR2 from the germline V gene are SGHVS and FQNEAQ.

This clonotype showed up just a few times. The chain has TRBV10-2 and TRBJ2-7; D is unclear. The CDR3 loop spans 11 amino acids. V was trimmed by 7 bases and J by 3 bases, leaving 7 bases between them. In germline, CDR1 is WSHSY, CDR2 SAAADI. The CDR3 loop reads CASKKGYEQYF. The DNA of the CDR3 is TGCGCCAGCAAGAAGGGCTACGAGCAGTACTTC.

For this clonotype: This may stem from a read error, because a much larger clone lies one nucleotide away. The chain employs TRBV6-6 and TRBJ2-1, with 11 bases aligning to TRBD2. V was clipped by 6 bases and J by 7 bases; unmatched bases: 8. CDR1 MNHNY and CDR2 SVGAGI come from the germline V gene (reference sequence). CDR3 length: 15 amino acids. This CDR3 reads CASSSSSGRSNEQFF. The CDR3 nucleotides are TGTGCCAGCAGCTCGTCTAGCGGGAGGTCGAATGAGCAGTTCTTC.